This TCR beta chain appears in the sequencing data of a study of PD-1 blockade in classical Hodgkin lymphoma. Study conclusions and caveats: After ASCT, patients who started nivolumab under 1 year later were excluded. Newly diagnosed patients had baseline TCR diversity that was reportedly lower than that of healthy donors.

Trimming stripped 5 bases from V and 6 bases from J, with 7 bases between. CDR3 length equals 12 residues. Germline lookup yields CDR1 SGHNT and CDR2 YENEEA. For this clone: Its antigen is not identified.

Described time point: cycle 4 day 1 (C4D1), after 6 weeks of nivolumab. Every patient experienced relapse after autologous stem cell transplantation, and brentuximab vedotin exposure varied. It was by magnetic negative selection that CD4+ T cells were purified from thawed PBMCs. Some clones are missing from TCRdb's copy, which holds only in-frame ones; the method was immunoSEQ multiplex PCR. The repertoire holds 25,000 to 30,000 clones, with more than 85% as singletons. The chain carries TRBV11-3 and TRBJ2-2, with D hard to call. The sequence was collected from a human donor with classical Hodgkin lymphoma. Sequenced material: CD4+ T cells from blood, taken before the fourth cycle of nivolumab. In nucleotides, the CDR3 is TGTGCCAGCAGCGCCCGAGCCGGGGAGCTGTTTTTT. Its protein is CASSARAGELFF.